This T cell receptor (beta chain) was found in a study of T cell responses to AZD1222 COVID-19 vaccine. Notes on this clone: Its target is not known.

The CDR3 has 16 amino acids. Trimming pared 5 bases from V and 6 bases from J, leaving 21 bases between. Germline CDR1 is SGHAT and CDR2 is FQNNGV. Method: immunoSEQ multiplex PCR; TCRdb's copy keeps in-frame clones and lacks some. The sample has around 140,000 clones; more than 85% are singletons. Study-wide points: Clonal diversity was possibly underestimated, and the donors were mostly white British, with more females. At baseline, just 6 or 7 AZD1222 recipients tested seropositive. Across spike, vaccine-associated CD4 TCRs were found, dominant at 160-218 and 743-854.

The sequencing here drew on peripheral blood, taken on day 0 of AZD1222 vaccination. The TCR sequence derives from an adult in good health. The V and J genes are TRBV11-2 and TRBJ2-3, with D maybe TRBD2 (5 bases). CDR3 coding DNA: TGTGCCAGCAGCCGTCGGGGAGCTCCCGGGTCGGATACGCAGTATTTT. Translated: CASSRRGAPGSDTQYF.